One sample yielded the 29 T cell receptor beta chains listed below, sequenced in a study of T-cell reconstitution after alpha-beta-depleted transplantation in children. Preparation of the TCRbeta library used unique molecular identifiers. Via MiXCR, TCRdb re-called the PCR reads, giving one row per CDR3 protein. Of a few hundred thousand distinct CDR3 sequences in the sample, over 10% were seen once. This specimen consisted of PBMCs, mostly from graft donor cells, obtained 360 days after TCRalphabeta/CD19-depleted stem cell transplant. These receptors came from a male patient under 18 who had a stem cell transplant for acute myeloid leukemia, so the T cells may come from the graft donor.

This clonotype was seen ten or more times. The chain joins TRBV20-1 to TRBJ2-7, with unresolved D. CDR1 is DFQATT, CDR2 SNEGSKA, per germline (reference sequence). This CDR3 region has 11 residues. V was shortened by 0 bases and J by 2 bases, with 2 bases between the two germline ends. The DNA for the CDR3 is TGCAGTGCTAGAGATGCCTACGAGCAGTACTTC. This codes for CSARDAYEQYF.

This clonotype was recorded a few times. This chain joins TRBV7-9 and TRBJ2-1, with a possible D match to TRBD1 (6 bases). V was cut by 1 base and J by 5 bases, with 12 bases left in between. In germline, CDR1 is SEHNR, CDR2 FQNEAQ (reference sequence). The CDR3 is 15 amino acids. The CDR3 nucleotides read TGTGCCAGCAGCTTAGTCGGTACAGGGAACAATGAGCAGTTCTTC. Protein product: CASSLVGTGNNEQFF. Full variable domain (remainder filled in from reference TRBV7-9 and TRBJ2-1): DTGVSQNPRHKITKRGQNVTFRCDPISEHNRLYWYRQTLGQGPEFLTYFQNEAQLEKSRLLSDRFSAERPKGSFSTLEIQRTEQGDSAMYLCASSLVGTGNNEQFFGPGTRLTVL.

There are a few counts of this clonotype. This chain uses TRBV15 with TRBJ2-3; the match to TRBD2 covers 9 bases. V lost 3 bases, J lost 6 bases, and 10 bases stayed unmatched. This CDR3 has 16 residues. Germline lookup yields CDR1 LNHNV and CDR2 YYDKDF (reference sequence). CDR3 nucleotides: TGTGCCACCAGCAGGACTAGCGGCCCTTCTCTGGATACGCAGTATTTT. This gives the protein CATSRTSGPSLDTQYF.

V is TRBV20-1 and J is TRBJ2-1; no reliable D call. V was pared by 6 bases and J by 0 bases, with 18 bases between. Germline loops: CDR1 DFQATT, CDR2 SNEGSKA (reference sequence). There are 16 residues in the CDR3. This CDR3 is CSAPDRTVSSYNEQFF. The CDR3 coding sequence is TGCAGTGCCCCTGATAGGACGGTAAGCTCCTACAATGAGCAGTTCTTC.

The rearrangement joins TRBV4-3 to TRBJ2-1; D unresolved. The CDR3 consists of 13 residues. The V gene lost 2 bases and the J gene lost 4 bases, with 6 bases spanning the gap. In germline, CDR1 is LGHNA, CDR2 YSLEER. Here the CDR3 DNA reads TGCGCCAGCAGCCAACCAAAGTACAATGAGCAGTTCTTC. Translating it yields CASSQPKYNEQFF.

Only one count was recorded for this clonotype. The chain couples TRBV7-9 to TRBJ2-7, with 7 bases identical to TRBD1. This CDR3 has 11 residues. The germline V gene encodes CDR1 SEHNR and CDR2 FQNEAQ (reference sequence). V lost 5 bases, J lost 11 bases, and 6 bases stayed unmatched. CDR3 in amino acids: CASSPDRAKYF. CDR3 DNA sequence: TGTGCCAGCAGCCCCGACAGGGCGAAGTACTTC.

The chain uses TRBV7-9 and TRBJ2-7; 7 nucleotides agree with TRBD2. V lost 0 bases and J lost 2; bases outside the gene matches: 7. The CDR3 is 16 amino acids. Germline V gene lookup returns CDR1 SEHNR and CDR2 FQNEAQ (reference sequence). This CDR3 is CASSLAEVGGTYEQYF. The CDR3 DNA reads TGTGCCAGCAGCTTAGCGGAAGTGGGGGGGACCTACGAGCAGTACTTC.

This clonotype was counted a few times. V is TRBV20-1 and J is TRBJ2-5; TRBD2 might be the D (5 bases). The CDR3 is 13 amino acids. Germline CDR1 is DFQATT and CDR2 is SNEGSKA (reference sequence). Trimming pared 1 base from V and 4 bases from J, leaving 10 bases between. The CDR3 reads CSARAGGGETQYF. In DNA, the CDR3 is TGCAGTGCTAGAGCGGGTGGAGGAGAGACCCAGTACTTC.

Points on this clonotype: Germline and junction disagree at one end, which may indicate a read error. The genes are TRBV6-5 and TRBJ2-1; unclear D gene. Germline V gene lookup returns CDR1 MNHEY and CDR2 SVGAGI. The CDR3 length is 16 residues. The CDR3 bases are TGTGCCAGCAGTTATAGTGTACCCAGATCCTACTATGAGCAGTTCTTC. It is translated as CASSYSVPRSYYEQFF.

The CDR3 protein is CASTVYGVTGHEQFF. The CDR3 bases are TGTGCCAGTACAGTTTATGGGGTCACAGGGCATGAGCAGTTCTTC. The gene calls are TRBV12-3 or TRBV12-4 and TRBJ2-1; TRBD1 is a possible D gene (6 bases). Trimming took 9 bases from V and 8 from J, leaving 23 bases between them. This CDR3 has 15 amino acids.

This clonotype occurred a few times. The chain employs TRBV28 and TRBJ2-7; D perhaps matches TRBD2 (6 bases). Germline V gene data show CDR1 as MDHEN and CDR2 as SYDVKM. CDR3 length equals 12 residues. V was pared by 7 bases and J by 7 bases, with 14 bases between. CDR3 DNA: TGTGCCAGCACCAGCCCGGGGGAAGAGCAGTACTTC. Translating it yields CASTSPGEEQYF.

The chain recombines TRBV20-1 with TRBJ1-5; D is unresolved. Germline V CDR1 and CDR2: DFQATT, SNEGSKA (reference sequence). Trimming left V 7 bases short and J 0 bases short, with 13 bases between. The CDR3 is 14 amino acids. CDR3 coding DNA: TGCAGTGGAACGAGGACGGATAGCAATCAGCCCCAGCATTTT. Its protein is CSGTRTDSNQPQHF.

In this sample, this clonotype turned up many times. J is TRBJ2-1 and V is TRBV5-6, with D uncertain. Trimming took 1 base from V and 2 from J, leaving 4 bases between them. CDR3 length: 13 amino acids. CDR1 is SGHDT and CDR2 is YYEEEE in the germline V gene. This chain's CDR3 is CASSLWAYNEQFF. In nucleotides, the CDR3 is TGTGCCAGCAGCTTGTGGGCCTACAATGAGCAGTTCTTC. Full variable domain (rest looked up from reference TRBV5-6 and TRBJ2-1): DAGVTQSPTHLIKTRGQQVTLRCSPKSGHDTVSWYQQALGQGPQFIFQYYEEEERQRGNFPDRFSGHQFPNYSSELNVNALLLGDSALYLCASSLWAYNEQFFGPGTRLTVL.

The rearrangement joins TRBV30 to TRBJ1-1, with 7 positions matching TRBD1. The V gene end was trimmed by 2 bases and the J gene end by 0 bases; junction bases not matched to a gene: 6. Germline loops: CDR1 GTSNPN, CDR2 SVGIG (reference sequence). This CDR3 is 15 amino acids long. For the CDR3, the DNA is TGTGCCTGGAGTATACCAGGGGGAGTGAACACTGAAGCTTTCTTT. Its protein is CAWSIPGGVNTEAFF.

The chain employs TRBV3-1 and TRBJ1-3; D may be TRBD1 (5 bases). V was pared by 8 bases and J by 1 base, with 15 bases between. CDR1 is LGHDT and CDR2 is YNNKEL in the germline V gene (reference sequence). The length of the CDR3 is 15 residues. The CDR3 reads CASCSREISGNTIYF. The CDR3 nucleotides are TGTGCCAGCTGCTCCAGGGAGATTTCTGGAAACACCATATATTTT.

J is TRBJ2-3 and V is TRBV4-2; possibly TRBD2 for D (5 bases). V was trimmed by 0 bases and J by 8 bases, leaving 24 bases between them. The CDR3 runs 18 residues. The germline CDR1 and CDR2 sequences are LGHNA and YNFKEQ. In DNA, the CDR3 is TGTGCCAGCAGCCAAGAGACCGGGATAGCCCCCGTTTTAGGTACGCAGTATTTT. This encodes CASSQETGIAPVLGTQYF.

The chain joins TRBV6-1 to TRBJ2-7; 10 nucleotides line up with TRBD1. The V segment lost 6 bases and the J segment 3 bases; nucleotides outside the gene matches: 5. The CDR3 spans 14 residues. CDR1 MNHNS and CDR2 SASEGT come from the germline V gene. The CDR3 spells CASRRTGGNYEQYF. The DNA for the CDR3 is TGTGCCAGCAGGCGGACAGGGGGGAACTACGAGCAGTACTTC.

There are a few counts of this clonotype. The chain links TRBV11-2 to TRBJ1-1, with unresolved D. The CDR3 loop spans 15 amino acids. Germline V lookup: CDR1 SGHAT, CDR2 FQNNGV. Trimming cost V 1 base and J 0 bases, with 9 bases left between them. CDR3 in DNA: TGTGCCAGCAGCTTAGTTACGGCAATGAACACTGAAGCTTTCTTT. Translating it yields CASSLVTAMNTEAFF.

The chain links TRBV12-3 or TRBV12-4 to TRBJ2-2, with D uncertain. Trimming stripped 1 base from V and 8 bases from J, with 11 bases between. The CDR3 runs 14 residues. The CDR3 region has the DNA TGTGCCAGCAGTTTAGGACCAGCAGTAGGGGAGCTGTTTTTT. Translating gives CASSLGPAVGELFF.

The genes are TRBV20-1 and TRBJ2-3; D unclear. The CDR3 runs 14 residues. The V and J ends lost 0 bases and 5 bases respectively, with 12 bases between them. Per germline, CDR1 DFQATT and CDR2 SNEGSKA (reference sequence). CDR3 bases: TGCAGTGCTAGAGATCCAGAGAGTGGAGATACGCAGTATTTT. Translated: CSARDPESGDTQYF.

This clonotype was picked up many times. This chain connects TRBV7-2 to TRBJ2-7; weak D call: TRBD2 (5 bases). CDR3 length: 15 residues. V gave up 1 base and J gave up 1 base, with 11 bases separating them. Germline CDR1 SGHTA, CDR2 FQGNSA. CDR3 in DNA: TGTGCCAGCAGCTTAGAGGTCGGGAAATCCTACGAGCAGTACTTC. Residues: CASSLEVGKSYEQYF.

This clonotype was seen repeatedly, ten times or more. CDR3 sequence: CASSQASGRSYNEQFF. CDR3 in DNA: TGCGCCAGCAGCCAGGCATCCGGGAGGTCCTACAATGAGCAGTTCTTC. This chain connects TRBV4-3 to TRBJ2-1; 7 bases agree with TRBD2. Germline assignment: CDR1 LGHNA and CDR2 YSLEER. The CDR3 length is 16 residues. V lost 3 bases and J lost 1; bases outside the gene matches: 6.

This clonotype appeared many times. The chain has TRBV6-1 and TRBJ2-6; 8 bases map to TRBD1. Germline-derived CDR1 and CDR2 are MNHNS and SASEGT. This CDR3 spans 17 amino acids. Trimming removed 6 bases from V and 0 bases from J; junction bases left unmatched: 7. As DNA, the CDR3 is TGTGCCAGCAGCCTCCGGGACAGGCACTCTGGGGCCAACGTCCTGACTTTC. Translating it yields CASSLRDRHSGANVLTF.

The J gene is TRBJ2-5, the V gene TRBV20-1, with a tentative D call TRBD2 (5 bases). This CDR3 has 13 residues. Germline assignment: CDR1 DFQATT and CDR2 SNEGSKA (reference sequence). Trimming took 3 bases from V and 5 from J, leaving 13 bases between them. CDR3 in amino acids: CSARPAAVETQYF. As DNA, the CDR3 is TGCAGTGCTAGGCCCGCAGCGGTGGAGACCCAGTACTTC.

In its sample, this clonotype is medium-sized (0.01 to 0.1%). The chain carries TRBV27 and TRBJ2-7; D is undetermined. The CDR3 is 12 residues long. The V gene's germline CDR1 is MNHEY and CDR2 SMNVEV (reference sequence). V lost 6 bases to trimming and J lost 7 bases, with 13 bases between them. This CDR3 is CASRSTRAEQYF. The CDR3, as DNA: TGTGCCAGCAGAAGCACCCGGGCGGAGCAGTACTTC.

This clonotype was picked up many times. The chain joins TRBV7-9 to TRBJ2-2; D is possibly TRBD1 (5 bases). Germline-derived CDR1 and CDR2 are SEHNR and FQNEAQ (reference sequence). The CDR3 loop spans 18 amino acids. The germline V and J ends were trimmed by 2 bases and 5 bases, with 21 bases remaining between them. CDR3 DNA: TGTGCCAGCAGCTTACCGAACCTCAGGGTGAGAACGACCGGGGAGCTGTTTTTT. It specifies CASSLPNLRVRTTGELFF.

The V call is TRBV6-2 or TRBV6-3, the J call TRBJ2-1; TRBD1 matches 11 bases. Germline CDR1 reads MNHEY; CDR2 reads SVGEGT. Unmatched junction bases numbered 12, after V lost 7 bases and J lost 7 bases. The CDR3 length is 16 residues. CDR3 DNA: TGTGCCAGCACCCGTAGTAGGACAGGGGGCAGGAATGAGCAGTTCTTC. This gives the protein CASTRSRTGGRNEQFF.

The chain is built from TRBV20-1 and TRBJ2-5, with D perhaps matching TRBD1 (5 bases). V was clipped by 1 base and J by 2 bases, with 5 bases between them. The CDR3 loop spans 12 amino acids. Germline lookup yields CDR1 DFQATT and CDR2 SNEGSKA (reference sequence). CDR3 DNA: TGCAGTGCTAGAGGACAGCAAGAGACCCAGTACTTC. Translated: CSARGQQETQYF.

Ten or more counts support this clonotype. CDR3 sequence reads: CASSLGRREPYNEQFF. Written as DNA, the CDR3 is TGTGCCAGCAGTTTAGGGCGGAGGGAACCTTACAATGAGCAGTTCTTC. The V and J genes are TRBV12-3 or TRBV12-4 and TRBJ2-1; D may be TRBD2 (6 bases). The CDR3 consists of 16 residues. Trimming cost V 1 base and J 4 bases, with 14 bases left between them.